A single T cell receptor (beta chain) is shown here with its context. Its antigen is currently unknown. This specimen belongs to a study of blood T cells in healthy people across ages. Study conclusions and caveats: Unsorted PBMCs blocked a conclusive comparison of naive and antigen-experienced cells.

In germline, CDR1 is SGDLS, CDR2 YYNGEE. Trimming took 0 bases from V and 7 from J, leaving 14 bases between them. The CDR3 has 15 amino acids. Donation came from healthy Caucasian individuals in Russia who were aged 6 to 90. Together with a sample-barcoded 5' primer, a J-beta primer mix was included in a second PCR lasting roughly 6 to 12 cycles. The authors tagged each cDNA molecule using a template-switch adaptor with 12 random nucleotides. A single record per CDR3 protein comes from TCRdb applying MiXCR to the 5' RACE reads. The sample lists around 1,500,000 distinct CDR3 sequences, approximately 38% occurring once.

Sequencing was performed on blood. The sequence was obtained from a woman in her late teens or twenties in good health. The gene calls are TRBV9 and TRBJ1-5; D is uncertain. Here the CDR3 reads CASSVGGQGQQPQHF. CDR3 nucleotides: TGTGCCAGCAGCGTAGGTGGGCAAGGGCAGCAGCCCCAGCATTTT.